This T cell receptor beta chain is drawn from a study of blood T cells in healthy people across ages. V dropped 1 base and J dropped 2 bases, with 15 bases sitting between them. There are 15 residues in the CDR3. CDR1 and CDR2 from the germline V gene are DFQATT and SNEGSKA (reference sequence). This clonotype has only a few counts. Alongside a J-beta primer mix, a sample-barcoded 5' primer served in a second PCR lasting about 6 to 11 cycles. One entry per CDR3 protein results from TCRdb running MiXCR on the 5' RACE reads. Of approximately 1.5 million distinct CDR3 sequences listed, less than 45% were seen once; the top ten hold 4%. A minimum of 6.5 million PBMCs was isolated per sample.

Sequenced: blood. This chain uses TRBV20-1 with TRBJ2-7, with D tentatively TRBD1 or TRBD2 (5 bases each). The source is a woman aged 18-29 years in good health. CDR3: CSARARRDGAYEQYF. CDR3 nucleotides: TGCAGTGCTAGAGCACGAAGGGACGGAGCCTACGAGCAGTACTTC.